The entry below gives a single T cell receptor beta chain sequence along with its context. What it binds is not known. The entry originates in a study of blood T cells in healthy people across ages. The CDR3 contains 20 residues. Trimming removed 2 bases from V and 2 bases from J; junction bases left unmatched: 10. Germline-derived CDR1 and CDR2 are SEHNR and FQNEAQ (reference sequence). Regarding the study as a whole: Compared with aged donors, long-lived donors showed fewer expanded clones, suggesting selection.

Primers used in a second PCR of roughly 6 to 11 cycles were a sample-barcoded 5' primer and a J-beta primer mix. TCRdb re-derived calls from the 5' RACE reads in MiXCR, one entry per CDR3 protein. This table has about 1.4 million distinct CDR3 sequences, approximately 60% appearing once. This sequence originates from a man aged 18 to 30 in good health. This chain connects TRBV7-9 to TRBJ2-6; the match to TRBD2 covers 12 bases. The sample comprised blood. CDR3 sequence reads: CASSLYRSSGRATGANVLTF. CDR3 nucleotides: TGTGCCAGCAGCTTATACCGATCTAGCGGGAGGGCCACTGGGGCCAACGTCCTGACTTTC.